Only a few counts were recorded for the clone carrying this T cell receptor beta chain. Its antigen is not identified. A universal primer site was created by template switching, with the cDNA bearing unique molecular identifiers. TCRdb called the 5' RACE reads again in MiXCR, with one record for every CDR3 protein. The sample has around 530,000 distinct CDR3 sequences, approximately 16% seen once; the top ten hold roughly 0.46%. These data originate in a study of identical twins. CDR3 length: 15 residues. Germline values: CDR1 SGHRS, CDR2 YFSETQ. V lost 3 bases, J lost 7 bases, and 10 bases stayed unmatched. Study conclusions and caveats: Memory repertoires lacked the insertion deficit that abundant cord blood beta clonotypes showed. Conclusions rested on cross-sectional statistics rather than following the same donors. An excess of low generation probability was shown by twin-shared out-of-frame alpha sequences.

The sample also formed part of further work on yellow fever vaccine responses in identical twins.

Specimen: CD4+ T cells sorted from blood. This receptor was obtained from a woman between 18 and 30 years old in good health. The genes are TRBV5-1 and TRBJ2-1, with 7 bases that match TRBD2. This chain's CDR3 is CASSSRDYVRNEQFF. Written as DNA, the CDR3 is TGCGCCAGCAGCTCCCGGGACTACGTACGGAATGAGCAGTTCTTC.